Below are 18 T cell receptor beta chains sequenced from a single sample in a study of cytomegalovirus exposure and HLA in healthy donors. The study ran its PCR with 60 Vbeta and 13 Jbeta primers. The assay was immunoSEQ multiplex PCR, and TCRdb's table has in-frame clones only and misses some. This sample has some 140,000 clones; approximately 60% occur once, and the top ten carry less than 3%. Sequenced input: PBMCs. The source of these receptors is a woman aged 40 to 55 in good health and CMV-seronegative.

This clone was counted a few times. V is TRBV4-3 and J is TRBJ1-5; the D gene is possibly TRBD1 (5 bases). The germline CDR1 and CDR2 sequences are LGHNA and YSLEER. Deletions cut 0 bases from V and 2 bases from J, with 11 bases between. The CDR3 totals 16 residues. CDR3 sequence: CASSQDPGQGNQPQHF. The CDR3 DNA reads TGCGCCAGCAGCCAAGATCCAGGGCAGGGCAATCAGCCCCAGCATTTT.

V and J are TRBV6-6 and TRBJ1-1; D is possibly TRBD1 (6 bases). This CDR3 spans 15 amino acids. V was cut by 4 bases and J by 4 bases, with 16 bases left in between. Looked up from germline, CDR1 is MNHNY and CDR2 is SVGAGI (reference sequence). This chain's CDR3 is CASSSSGGGGTEAFF. In DNA, the CDR3 is TGTGCCAGCAGTTCCTCAGGAGGGGGGGGCACTGAAGCTTTCTTT.

The chain employs TRBV2 and TRBJ2-7; TRBD1 aligns across 9 bases. The CDR3 spans 15 residues. Per the germline V gene, CDR1 is SNHLY and CDR2 is FYNNEI. Losses at the gene ends were 4 bases for V and 2 bases for J; bases not matched to a gene: 6. CDR3 sequence reads: CASSGDRDLPYEQYF. CDR3 in DNA: TGTGCCAGCAGTGGGGACAGGGACCTCCCCTACGAGCAGTACTTC.

This chain links TRBV7-9 with TRBJ2-3; D might be TRBD1 (5 bases). Deletions cut 1 base from V and 10 bases from J, with 15 bases between. Germline CDR1 SEHNR, CDR2 FQNEAQ (reference sequence). This CDR3 has 14 amino acids. CDR3 sequence: CASSLEGKWMAQYF. In DNA, the CDR3 is TGTGCCAGCAGCTTAGAGGGGAAGTGGATGGCGCAGTATTTT.

This clone has just a few counts. The chain links TRBV14 to TRBJ1-4; TRBD1 matches 8 bases. The CDR3 extends over 14 amino acids. Unmatched junction bases numbered 4, after V lost 0 bases and J lost 10 bases. Looked up from germline, CDR1 is SGHDN and CDR2 is FVKESK. CDR3 sequence: CASSQDSTGGKLFF. CDR3 in DNA: TGTGCCAGCAGCCAAGATAGCACAGGGGGAAAACTGTTTTTT.

V usage is TRBV30 and J usage is TRBJ2-3; TRBD2 aligns across 7 bases. The CDR3 covers 11 residues. V trimming: 2 bases; J trimming: 8 bases; junction bases outside the gene matches: 1. Germline-derived CDR1 and CDR2 are GTSNPN and SVGIG (reference sequence). The CDR3 is CAWSTGGTQYF. CDR3 DNA: TGTGCCTGGAGTACGGGAGGTACGCAGTATTTT.

This chain links TRBV5-8 with TRBJ1-1, with 8 bases that match TRBD1. Germline lookup yields CDR1 SGHTS and CDR2 YDEGEE. The CDR3 sequence is 13 residues long. Unmatched junction bases numbered 6, after V lost 7 bases and J lost 4 bases. The CDR3 nucleotides are TGTGCCAGCCGGGACAGGATTCCCACTGAAGCTTTCTTT. This gives the protein CASRDRIPTEAFF.

This clone occurred a few times. The J gene is TRBJ1-3, the V gene TRBV5-6, with D hard to call. V lost 4 bases, J lost 1 base, and 9 bases lay in between. Per the germline V gene, CDR1 is SGHDT and CDR2 is YYEEEE. CDR3 size: 14 residues. The CDR3 region has the DNA TGTGCCAGCAGCCGGGATTTTTCTGGAAACACCATATATTTT. Translated: CASSRDFSGNTIYF.

This sequence joins TRBV30 and TRBJ2-1, with 8 bases lining up with TRBD2. Germline CDR1 and CDR2: GTSNPN and SVGIG (reference sequence). The CDR3 runs to 15 residues. V gave up 0 bases and J gave up 8 bases; unmatched junction bases: 9. The CDR3 loop is CAWSVGGGSFDEQFF. In DNA, the CDR3 is TGTGCCTGGAGTGTAGGCGGGGGGTCGTTTGATGAGCAGTTCTTC.

This rearrangement joins TRBV30 to TRBJ1-1; D is unresolved. The V end lost 3 bases, the J end lost 1 base, and 15 bases lay between the germline ends. Germline assignment: CDR1 GTSNPN and CDR2 SVGIG (reference sequence). This CDR3 is built from 15 residues. The CDR3 here is CAWRVGGPGNTEAFF. The CDR3 DNA sequence: TGTGCCTGGAGGGTTGGTGGGCCTGGGAACACTGAAGCTTTCTTT.

The genes are TRBV5-4 and TRBJ2-7; 11 bases map to TRBD1. Germline V lookup: CDR1 SGHNT, CDR2 YYREEE (reference sequence). After removal of 3 bases from V and 5 bases from J, the junction contained 4 bases not matched to a gene. This CDR3 is 14 amino acids long. CDR3 loop: CASSSRTGGDEQYF. CDR3 DNA: TGTGCCAGCAGCTCTAGGACAGGGGGCGACGAGCAGTACTTC.

This rearrangement joins TRBV30 to TRBJ2-5; D is uncertain. The CDR3 extends over 11 amino acids. Germline values: CDR1 GTSNPN, CDR2 SVGIG (reference sequence). The V end lost 3 bases, the J end lost 6 bases, and 8 bases lay between the germline ends. The CDR3 region has the DNA TGTGCCTGGAGAGAGGAAAAGACCCAGTACTTC. Translated, it gives CAWREEKTQYF.

This clone was seen a few times. The chain couples TRBV2 to TRBJ2-7; 9 bases match TRBD2. V shed 6 bases, J shed 7 bases, and the junction held 10 bases outside the gene matches. This CDR3 spans 14 amino acids. In germline, CDR1 is SNHLY, CDR2 FYNNEI. The CDR3 DNA sequence: TGTGCCAGCAGAAGACTAGCGGTTGGGGGAGAGCAGTACTTC. Translation: CASRRLAVGGEQYF.

This clone has only one observation. The chain is built from TRBV7-9 and TRBJ1-1; D possibly corresponds to TRBD1 (5 bases). CDR1 is SEHNR and CDR2 is FQNEAQ in the germline V gene (reference sequence). The CDR3 contains 13 residues. Trimming stripped 6 bases from V and 3 bases from J, with 11 bases between. The CDR3 nucleotides read TGTGCCAGCAGACGACAGCGAGACACTGAAGCTTTCTTT. It specifies CASRRQRDTEAFF.

This clone was seen a few times. The chain links TRBV5-1 to TRBJ1-3; 9 bases are a match to TRBD1. The CDR3 consists of 16 residues. Looked up from germline, CDR1 is SGHRS and CDR2 is YFSETQ. Trimming cost V 0 bases and J 2 bases; bases outside gene matches: 3. CDR3: CASSLDTGGTGNTIYF. The CDR3, as DNA: TGCGCCAGCAGCTTGGATACAGGGGGCACTGGAAACACCATATATTTT.

The chain has TRBV6-6 and TRBJ2-5; 9 positions match TRBD1. J gave up 3 bases and V 6 bases, and 8 bases lay outside the gene matches. The germline V gene encodes CDR1 MNHNY and CDR2 SVGAGI (reference sequence). This CDR3 comprises 15 residues. The chain's CDR3 is CASRAGTGIKETQYF. The CDR3 nucleotides are TGTGCCAGCAGGGCCGGGACAGGGATTAAAGAGACCCAGTACTTC.

CDR3 residues: CASSDYGPGQNTEAFF. DNA for the CDR3: TGTGCCAGCAGCGATTACGGGCCAGGACAGAACACTGAAGCTTTCTTT. This chain connects TRBV2 to TRBJ1-1; tentative D call: TRBD1 (5 bases). This CDR3 is built from 16 residues. CDR1 SNHLY and CDR2 FYNNEI come from the germline V gene. V lost 6 bases and J 1 base, leaving 18 bases between the germline ends.

The chain recombines TRBV28 with TRBJ2-2; D is uncertain. CDR1 is MDHEN, CDR2 SYDVKM, per germline. V dropped 7 bases and J dropped 0 bases, with 12 bases sitting between them. The CDR3 consists of 15 residues. The CDR3: CASKVGTANTGELFF. DNA for the CDR3: TGTGCCAGCAAAGTTGGTACGGCGAACACCGGGGAGCTGTTTTTT. Filled out from reference TRBV28 and TRBJ2-2, the complete variable domain reads DVKVTQSSRYLVKRTGEKVFLECVQDMDHENMFWYRQDPGLGLRLIYFSYDVKMKEKGDIPEGYSVSREKKERFSLILESASTNQTSMYLCASKVGTANTGELFFGEGSRLTVL.